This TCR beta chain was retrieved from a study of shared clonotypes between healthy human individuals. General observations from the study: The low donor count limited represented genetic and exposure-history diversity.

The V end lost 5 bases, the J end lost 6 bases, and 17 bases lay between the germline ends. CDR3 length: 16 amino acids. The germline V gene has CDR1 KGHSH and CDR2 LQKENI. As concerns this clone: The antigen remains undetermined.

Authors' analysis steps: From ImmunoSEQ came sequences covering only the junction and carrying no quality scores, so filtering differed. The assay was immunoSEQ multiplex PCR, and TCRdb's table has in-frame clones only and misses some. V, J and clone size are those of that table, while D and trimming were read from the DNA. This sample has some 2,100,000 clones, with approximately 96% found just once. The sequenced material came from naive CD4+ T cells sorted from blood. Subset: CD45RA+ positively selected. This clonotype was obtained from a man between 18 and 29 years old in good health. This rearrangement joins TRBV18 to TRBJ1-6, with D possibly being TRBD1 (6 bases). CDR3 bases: TGTGCCAGCTCATCACAGGGCCCCCCCGGTAATTCACCCCTCCACTTT. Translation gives CASSSQGPPGNSPLHF.